A selection of T cell receptor beta chains follows, all from one sample in a study of cytomegalovirus exposure and HLA in healthy donors. Here immunoSEQ multiplex PCR was the method, and the copy in TCRdb shows in-frame clones only, minus some. The sample lists fewer than 250,000 clones, roughly 84% occurring once. Material for sequencing was PBMCs. The receptor set was obtained from a boy aged 2-15 years in good health and CMV-seronegative. Both conserved end residues are part of each CDR3. Fields, in order: J gene, D gene, clone size, V gene, CDR3 protein, CDR3 DNA. A D gene is named only where the DNA matches it firmly. Clone size is shown for a subset of rows, as once, few, many or a class of expanded clone.

j_call: TRBJ2-2
d_call: TRBD2
clone_size: .
v_call: TRBV6-1
cdr3_aa: CASTSGGANTGELFF
cdr3_nt: TGTGCCAGCACCAGCGGGGGTGCGAACACCGGGGAGCTGTTTTTT

j_call: TRBJ2-7
d_call: .
clone_size: .
v_call: TRBV6-1
cdr3_aa: CASSEGGTNSYEQYF
cdr3_nt: TGTGCCAGCAGTGAAGGGGGGACAAACTCCTACGAGCAGTACTTC

j_call: TRBJ1-1
d_call: .
clone_size: once
v_call: TRBV9
cdr3_aa: CASSGSQGVTEAFF
cdr3_nt: TGTGCCAGCAGCGGTTCACAGGGAGTCACTGAAGCTTTCTTT

j_call: TRBJ2-7
d_call: TRBD1
clone_size: .
v_call: TRBV29-1
cdr3_aa: CSVIRQGSYEQYF
cdr3_nt: TGCAGCGTTATAAGACAGGGGTCCTACGAGCAGTACTTC

j_call: TRBJ2-2
d_call: TRBD1
clone_size: once
v_call: TRBV9
cdr3_aa: CASSPSETGGGELFF
cdr3_nt: TGTGCCAGCAGCCCTTCGGAAACAGGGGGCGGGGAGCTGTTTTTT

j_call: TRBJ1-2
d_call: .
clone_size: .
v_call: TRBV6-1
cdr3_aa: CASSEGGGADGYTF
cdr3_nt: TGTGCCAGCAGTGAAGGGGGGGGCGCCGATGGCTACACCTTC

j_call: TRBJ2-7
d_call: .
clone_size: few
v_call: TRBV5-1
cdr3_aa: CASSLSREQYF
cdr3_nt: TGCGCCAGCAGCTTGAGCCGCGAGCAGTACTTC

j_call: TRBJ2-1
d_call: .
clone_size: .
v_call: TRBV27
cdr3_aa: CASRPDSWGHNEQFF
cdr3_nt: TGTGCCAGCAGGCCCGACTCCTGGGGCCACAATGAGCAGTTCTTC

j_call: TRBJ2-7
d_call: .
clone_size: .
v_call: TRBV27
cdr3_aa: CASSLRPGLEGEQYF
cdr3_nt: TGTGCCAGCAGTTTAAGGCCGGGTCTGGAAGGCGAGCAGTACTTC

j_call: TRBJ1-1
d_call: .
clone_size: once
v_call: TRBV6-1
cdr3_aa: CASSEQGSNTEAFF
cdr3_nt: TGTGCCAGCAGTGAACAGGGTTCTAACACTGAAGCTTTCTTT

j_call: TRBJ2-3
d_call: TRBD1
clone_size: .
v_call: TRBV4-1
cdr3_aa: CASSRTGGASDTQYF
cdr3_nt: TGCGCCAGCAGCCGAACAGGGGGCGCATCAGATACGCAGTATTTT

j_call: TRBJ1-2
d_call: TRBD1
clone_size: .
v_call: TRBV27
cdr3_aa: CASSLGQGGYGYTF
cdr3_nt: TGTGCCAGCAGTTTGGGACAGGGAGGATATGGCTACACCTTC

j_call: TRBJ2-6
d_call: .
clone_size: few
v_call: TRBV14
cdr3_aa: CASFRENRVVNGGANVLTF
cdr3_nt: TGTGCCAGCTTTAGGGAGAACAGGGTTGTTAATGGAGGGGCCAACGTCCTGACTTTC

j_call: TRBJ1-1
d_call: .
clone_size: .
v_call: TRBV13
cdr3_aa: CASSLQGTTEAFF
cdr3_nt: TGTGCCAGCAGCTTACAGGGCACAACTGAAGCTTTCTTT

j_call: TRBJ2-7
d_call: TRBD2
clone_size: .
v_call: TRBV14
cdr3_aa: CASSLGSGGRYEQYF
cdr3_nt: TGTGCCAGCAGCCTCGGTAGCGGGGGTAGATACGAGCAGTACTTC

j_call: TRBJ2-1
d_call: TRBD2
clone_size: .
v_call: TRBV2
cdr3_aa: CASSGLAGHYNEQFF
cdr3_nt: TGTGCCAGCAGTGGACTAGCGGGGCACTACAATGAGCAGTTCTTC

j_call: TRBJ1-2
d_call: TRBD1
clone_size: .
v_call: TRBV5-1
cdr3_aa: CASRGTGSLPQGYTF
cdr3_nt: TGCGCCAGCAGGGGGACAGGGAGTTTACCTCAAGGCTACACCTTC

j_call: TRBJ1-2
d_call: .
clone_size: .
v_call: TRBV5-4
cdr3_aa: CASSSWAGSVGYTF
cdr3_nt: TGTGCCAGCAGCTCTTGGGCGGGGAGTGTTGGCTACACCTTC

j_call: TRBJ2-6
d_call: TRBD2
clone_size: .
v_call: TRBV9
cdr3_aa: CASSVEGAGSGANVLTF
cdr3_nt: TGTGCCAGCAGCGTAGAGGGAGCGGGGTCCGGGGCCAACGTCCTGACTTTC

j_call: TRBJ2-6
d_call: TRBD2
clone_size: .
v_call: TRBV13
cdr3_aa: CASSSPLAGAHSGANVLTF
cdr3_nt: TGTGCCAGCAGCTCACCACTAGCGGGGGCCCACTCTGGGGCCAACGTCCTGACTTTC